What follows is one TCR beta chain and its context. Germline values: CDR1 SGHVS, CDR2 FNYEAQ. This CDR3 spans 17 amino acids. After removal of 5 bases from V and 0 bases from J, the junction contained 10 bases not matched to a gene. Produced via immunoSEQ multiplex PCR; TCRdb's table is partial and in-frame only. In the table there are roughly 280,000 clones, 80% to 90% of which are singletons. The sample comes from a study of blood T cell repertoires in COVID-19. Overall study context: Acute-phase and convalescent COVID-19 samples originated in the United States, Italy and Spain. T cells, B-cell-depleted T cells, or PBMCs provided the cDNA or gDNA that served as material.

The receptor was derived from a woman between 65 and 79 years old with acute or convalescent COVID-19. Sequenced sample: peripheral blood. This chain uses TRBV7-6 with TRBJ2-7; TRBD2 matches 10 bases. CDR3 coding DNA: TGTGCCAGCAGCCCCGTGCTAGCGGGGGAGTACTCCTACGAGCAGTACTTC. As protein: CASSPVLAGEYSYEQYF.